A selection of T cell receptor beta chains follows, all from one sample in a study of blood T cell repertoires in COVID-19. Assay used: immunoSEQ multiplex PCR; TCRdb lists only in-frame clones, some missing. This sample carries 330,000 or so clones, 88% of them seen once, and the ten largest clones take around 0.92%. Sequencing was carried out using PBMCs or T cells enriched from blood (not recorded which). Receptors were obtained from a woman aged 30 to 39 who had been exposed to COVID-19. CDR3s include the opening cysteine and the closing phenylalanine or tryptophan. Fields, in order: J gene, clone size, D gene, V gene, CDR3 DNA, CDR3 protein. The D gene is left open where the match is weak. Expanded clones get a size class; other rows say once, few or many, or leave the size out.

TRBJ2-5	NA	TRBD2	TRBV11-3	TGTGCCAGCAGCCCTCGACTAGCGGGAGTAGGTGCCCAAGAGACCCAGTACTTC	CASSPRLAGVGAQETQYF
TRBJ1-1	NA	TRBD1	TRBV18	TGTGCCAGCTCGGGTGGACAGGGGAAAACTGAAGCTTTCTTT	CASSGGQGKTEAFF
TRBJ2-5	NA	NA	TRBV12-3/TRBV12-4	TGTGCCAGCAGTTTTCATCCCGGGGAGACCCAGTACTTC	CASSFHPGETQYF
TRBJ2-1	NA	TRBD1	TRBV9	TGTGCCAGCAGCGTAGCTGGACAGGGAAACTACAATGAGCAGTTCTTC	CASSVAGQGNYNEQFF
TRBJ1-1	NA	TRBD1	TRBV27	TGTGCCAGCAGTGGATCGGACAGGGTGGGGTTCGCTTTCTTT	CASSGSDRVGFAFF
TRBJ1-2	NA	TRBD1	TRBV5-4	TGTGCCAGCAGCTGGGGCCAGGGGGGAAACTATGGCTACACCTTC	CASSWGQGGNYGYTF
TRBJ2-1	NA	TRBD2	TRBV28	TGTGCCAGCAGTAAGACTAGCGGGATAGACAATGAGCAGTTCTTC	CASSKTSGIDNEQFF
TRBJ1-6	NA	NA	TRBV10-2	TGCGCCAGCAGTGAGTCCGATTCACCCCTCCACTTT	CASSESDSPLHF
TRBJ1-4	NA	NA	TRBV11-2	TGTGCCAGCAGCCTTGGGGGGGTGGGAAATGAAAAACTGTTTTTT	CASSLGGVGNEKLFF
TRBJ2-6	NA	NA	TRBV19	TGTGCCAGTAGTCGGACAGAGGACGGGGCCAACGTCCTGACTTTC	CASSRTEDGANVLTF
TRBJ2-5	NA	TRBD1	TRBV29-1	TGCAGCGTTGTTCGACAGGGGGAGACCCAGTACTTC	CSVVRQGETQYF
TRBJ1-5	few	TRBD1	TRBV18	TGTGCCAGCTCACCAGGGAAGGAGGGGGCGCGGAAATATAGCAATCAGCCCCAGCATTTT	CASSPGKEGARKYSNQPQHF
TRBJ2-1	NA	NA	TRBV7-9	TGTGCCAGCAGCTTAGTTGGTCTAGCTTACAATGAGCAGTTCTTC	CASSLVGLAYNEQFF
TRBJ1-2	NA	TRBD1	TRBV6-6	TGTGCCAGCAGCCGCGACAGGGACTATGGCTACACCTTC	CASSRDRDYGYTF
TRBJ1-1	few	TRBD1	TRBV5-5	TGTGCCAGTTTACAGGGGATGAACACTGAAGCTTTCTTT	CASLQGMNTEAFF
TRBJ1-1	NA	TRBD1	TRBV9	TGTGCCAGCAGCGGAAAGGACAGGGAAACTGAAGCTTTCTTT	CASSGKDRETEAFF
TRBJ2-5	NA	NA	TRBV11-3	TGTGCCAGCAGCTTAGTACTGAGTTGGGAGACCCAGTACTTC	CASSLVLSWETQYF
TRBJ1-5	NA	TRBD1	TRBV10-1	TGCGCCAGCAACGGAATTAGGGGACAGGACAATCAGCCCCAGCATTTT	CASNGIRGQDNQPQHF
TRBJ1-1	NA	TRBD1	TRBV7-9	TGTGCCAGCAGCGCCCGGGGTGGGACAGGGGGTGAAGCTTTCTTT	CASSARGGTGGEAFF
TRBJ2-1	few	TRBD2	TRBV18	TGTGCCAGCTCACCAGTTTGGGAGGGCAATGAGCAGTTCTTC	CASSPVWEGNEQFF
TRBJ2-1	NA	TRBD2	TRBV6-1	TGTGCCAGCAGTGAAGCGGCTAGCGGGGTGTACAATGAGCAGTTCTTC	CASSEAASGVYNEQFF
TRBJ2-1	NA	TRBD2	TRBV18	TGTGCCAGCTCATCAATGTTACTAGCGGGGGATTACAATGAGCAGTTCTTC	CASSSMLLAGDYNEQFF
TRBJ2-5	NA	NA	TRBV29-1	TGCAGCGCGGGTCCTAGCGAAGAGACCCAGTACTTC	CSAGPSEETQYF
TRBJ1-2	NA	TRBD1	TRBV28	TGTGCCAGCATCACAGGGGGGGGCGAGTATGGCTACACCTTC	CASITGGGEYGYTF
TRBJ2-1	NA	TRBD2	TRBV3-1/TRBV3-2	TGTGCCAGCAGCCAAGGTAGCGGGAGTAACTATGAGCAGTTCTTC	CASSQGSGSNYEQFF
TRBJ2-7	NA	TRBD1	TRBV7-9	TGTGCCAGCAGCAACAGGGGCTCCTACGAGCAGTACTTC	CASSNRGSYEQYF
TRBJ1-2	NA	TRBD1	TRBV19	TGTGCCAGTAGCCCCACAGGGGGCGACGGCTATGGCTACACCTTC	CASSPTGGDGYGYTF
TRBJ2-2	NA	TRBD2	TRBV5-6	TGTGCCAGCACCACTCTAGCGGGAGGGCCGGCGACCGGGGAGCTGTTTTTT	CASTTLAGGPATGELFF
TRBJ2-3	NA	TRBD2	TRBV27	TGTGCCAGCAGCCCTTGGGGGGGAGATACGCAGTATTTT	CASSPWGGDTQYF
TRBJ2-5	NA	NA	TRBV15	TGTGCCACCAGCAGGGCTCCCAAAGAGACCCAGTACTTC	CATSRAPKETQYF
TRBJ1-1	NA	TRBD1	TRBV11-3	TGTGCCAGCAGCTCACAGGGGGCCGGGATGAACACTGAAGCTTTCTTT	CASSSQGAGMNTEAFF
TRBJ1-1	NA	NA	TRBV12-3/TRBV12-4	TGTGCCAGCAGTTTATTGGCCGCGGTTGAAGCTTTCTTT	CASSLLAAVEAFF
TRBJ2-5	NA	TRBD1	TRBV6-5	TGTGCCAGCACTAAAACAGGGGCAGTTGGGGAGACCCAGTACTTC	CASTKTGAVGETQYF
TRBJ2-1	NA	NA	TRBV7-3	TGTGCCAGCATTAGGGGGTACAATGAGCAGTTCTTC	CASIRGYNEQFF
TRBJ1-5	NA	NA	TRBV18	TGTGCCAGCTCACCAATGACAGAAAAAGGTCAGCCCCAGCATTTT	CASSPMTEKGQPQHF
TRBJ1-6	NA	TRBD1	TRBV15	TGTGCCACCAGCACCCACCGGGACAGCGGTTCACCCCTCCACTTT	CATSTHRDSGSPLHF
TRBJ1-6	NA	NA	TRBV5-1	TGCGCCAGCAGCTTGGTCCAGGGGCTGGATTCACCCCTCCACTTT	CASSLVQGLDSPLHF
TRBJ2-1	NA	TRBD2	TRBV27	TGTGCCAGCAGTCAGCGGGAGGGACCCTACAATGAGCAGTTCTTC	CASSQREGPYNEQFF
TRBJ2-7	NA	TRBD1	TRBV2	TGTGCCAGCAGTGAGGGGACAGCCTCCTACGAGCAGTACTTC	CASSEGTASYEQYF
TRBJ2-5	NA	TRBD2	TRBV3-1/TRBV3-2	TGTGCCAGCAGCCAAGACAGACTAGCGGGAGAGAGGGAGACCCAGTACTTC	CASSQDRLAGERETQYF
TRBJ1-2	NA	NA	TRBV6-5	TGTGCCAGCAGTTATGAGCTCCTCTATGGCTACACCTTC	CASSYELLYGYTF
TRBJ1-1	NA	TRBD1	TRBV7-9	TGTGCCAGCAGTCAATATGACAGGGGGCGAGTAGAAGCTTTCTTT	CASSQYDRGRVEAFF
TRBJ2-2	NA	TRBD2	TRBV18	TGTGCCAGCTCACCAACAAGCGGGAGGGAAACCGGGGAGCTGTTTTTT	CASSPTSGRETGELFF
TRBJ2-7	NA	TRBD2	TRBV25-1	TGTGCCAGCATGAGCGGGATCGGTTCCGAGCAGTACTTC	CASMSGIGSEQYF
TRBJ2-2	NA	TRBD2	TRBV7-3	TGTGCCAGCAGCTTAGGACTAGCGGGCAACACCGGGGAGCTGTTTTTT	CASSLGLAGNTGELFF
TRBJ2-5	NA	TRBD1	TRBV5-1	TGCGCCAGCAGCCCACAGGGGGCCGGTCAAGAGACCCAGTACTTC	CASSPQGAGQETQYF
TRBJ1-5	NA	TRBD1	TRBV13	TGTGCCAGCAGCCAGGGACAGGGTAGCAATCAGCCCCAGCATTTT	CASSQGQGSNQPQHF
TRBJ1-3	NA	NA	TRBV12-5	TGTGCTAGTGGTCCCCCGGGGACATATGGAAACACCATATATTTT	CASGPPGTYGNTIYF
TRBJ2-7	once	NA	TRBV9	TGTGCCAGCAGCCGACAGGCTACTTCTTCCTACGAGCAGTACTTC	CASSRQATSSYEQYF
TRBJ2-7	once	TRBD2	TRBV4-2	TGTGCCAGCAGCCAAGAGGGTCTAGCGGGAAGATACTACGAGCAGTACTTC	CASSQEGLAGRYYEQYF